This T cell receptor beta chain emerged from a study of T cell responses to AZD1222 COVID-19 vaccine. Looking at the study overall: The analysis combined second doses at about 4 or about 12 weeks. Study-wide results and limits: Spike-specific TCR breadth and depth were elevated following two AZD1222 doses. Researchers report vaccine-associated CD4 TCRs spanning spike, with dominance at 160-218 and 743-854.

A note on this clone: Its target is unknown.

The table came from immunoSEQ multiplex PCR; TCRdb's copy has only in-frame clones and leaves some out. The sample includes under 150,000 clones, about 90% seen only once; the top ten take 7.5%. From germline, CDR1 is LNHNV and CDR2 YYDKDF (reference sequence). The V and J ends lost 0 bases and 0 bases respectively, with 12 bases between them. The CDR3 is 17 residues long. Source: peripheral blood, taken on day 0 of AZD1222 vaccination. The chain couples TRBV15 to TRBJ2-1; D remains ambiguous. This clonotype originated in an adult in good health. CDR3 region: CATSRDLSVDSYNEQFF. For the CDR3, the DNA is TGTGCCACCAGCAGAGATCTTTCGGTAGACTCCTACAATGAGCAGTTCTTC. The entire variable domain, with the rest obtained from reference TRBV15 and TRBJ2-1, is as follows: DAMVIQNPRYQVTQFGKPVTLSCSQTLNHNVMYWYQQKSSQAPKLLFHYYDKDFNNEADTPDNFQSRRPNTSFCFLDIRSPGLGDTAMYLCATSRDLSVDSYNEQFFGPGTRLTVL.